This is a list of T cell receptor beta chains from one sample in a study of beta chain features in type 1 diabetes. Data came from immunoSEQ multiplex PCR; TCRdb stores just in-frame clones and leaves some out. The table has around 21,000 clones, 50% seen once. Sequencing was performed on stem cell memory CD4+ T cells from blood. These TCRs come from a man between 18 and 35 years old in good health. The CDR3 runs from the conserved cysteine through the conserved F or W.

J: TRBJ2-7
V: TRBV28
CDR3: CASSLSGGIYEQYF

J: TRBJ1-3
V: TRBV28
CDR3: CASKRTGYATGNTIYF

J: TRBJ1-5
V: TRBV27
CDR3: CASIVPGTGNQPQHF

J: TRBJ2-1
V: TRBV30
CDR3: CAWDQAAGGYNEQFF

J: TRBJ2-3
V: TRBV7-2
CDR3: CASSLASTSGGLEADTQYF

J: TRBJ2-7
V: TRBV10-3
CDR3: CAIRPGQGGHEQYF

J: TRBJ1-5
V: TRBV30
CDR3: CAWNLGGGQPQHF

J: TRBJ2-1
V: TRBV12-5
CDR3: CASGLVLSGRRNEQFF

J: TRBJ1-6
V: TRBV28
CDR3: CASNPPWGVGRNSPLHF

J: TRBJ2-3
V: TRBV28
CDR3: CASSFGGTLADTQYF

J: TRBJ2-4
V: TRBV4-1
CDR3: CASSQGTSGSAKNIQYF

J: TRBJ1-5
V: TRBV6-6
CDR3: CATQDLIGNQPQHF

J: TRBJ2-2
V: TRBV6-5
CDR3: CASRLSGSGAGELFF

J: TRBJ1-2
V: TRBV6-5
CDR3: CASSYSWRGGDYGYTF

J: TRBJ1-1
V: TRBV28
CDR3: CASSFQGADTEAFF

J: TRBJ2-1
V: TRBV28
CDR3: CASSQLSLVGVGNEQFF

J: TRBJ2-1
V: TRBV7-2
CDR3: CASSRDRTRANEQFF

J: TRBJ2-1
V: TRBV7-2
CDR3: CASSLSRNNEQFF

J: TRBJ2-5
V: TRBV18
CDR3: CASSPLAGTVIHF

J: TRBJ2-3
V: TRBV7-3
CDR3: CASSWRAGGDTQYF

J: TRBJ2-7
V: TRBV6-5
CDR3: CASSYRDTAGEQYF

J: TRBJ2-2
V: TRBV29-1
CDR3: CSVARLRGLTNTGELFF

J: TRBJ2-7
V: TRBV7-2
CDR3: CASSPGERGAYEQYF

J: TRBJ2-3
V: TRBV4-1
CDR3: CASSQGGLAGGTDTQYF

J: TRBJ2-7
V: TRBV19
CDR3: CASSIVLGAYEQYF

J: TRBJ2-1
V: TRBV19
CDR3: CASSRATSGGYNEQFF

J: TRBJ2-3
V: TRBV28
CDR3: CASSPSGTGIADTQYF

J: TRBJ1-2
V: TRBV7-9
CDR3: CASSVMAGYTF

J: TRBJ1-5
V: TRBV19
CDR3: CASTGQGDQPQHF

J: TRBJ2-1
V: TRBV7-2
CDR3: CASSLPATKDEQFF

J: TRBJ1-2
V: TRBV6-1
CDR3: CASRAGQDLYGYTF

J: TRBJ2-1
V: TRBV30
CDR3: CAWSILAGNEQFF

J: TRBJ2-7
V: TRBV4-3
CDR3: CASSQDRGRDSYEQYF

J: TRBJ1-6
V: TRBV7-8
CDR3: CASSFGTGLNSPLHF

J: TRBJ1-1
V: TRBV5-6
CDR3: CASSLGRDTEAFF

J: TRBJ1-5
V: TRBV29-1
CDR3: CSVNQGSNQPQHF

J: TRBJ2-1
V: TRBV2
CDR3: CASSEEGVGYNEQFF

J: TRBJ2-7
V: TRBV4-1
CDR3: CASSQSWGGRASEQYF

J: TRBJ2-3
V: TRBV9
CDR3: CASSDISASTDTQYF

J: TRBJ2-3
V: TRBV10-3
CDR3: CAISESRMVAGDPDTQYF

J: -
V: TRBV10-3
CDR3: CATSGRQGVSYEQYF